This entry concerns a single T cell receptor (beta chain). Its cognate antigen has yet to be identified. One base away there is no much larger clone; base qualities are not given. The data were taken from a study of T cell repertoires in cytomegalovirus infection (dated by TCRdb to the late 2010s). For the study in its entirety: The peptide stimulations were aimed at well-studied HLA-B-restricted epitopes as well as recently identified HLA-C-restricted CMV epitopes, whose presentation resists viral immunomodulation. Because public TCR beta signatures pointed to carriage of CMV infection together with the matching HLA type, the HLA type of each donor mattered for the analysis. Points the paper makes about the study in general: The ex vivo response was dominated by HLA-C-restricted CMV-specific TCR beta clonotypes, which also provided the single most frequent clonotype in two of eight donors. Carriers of CMV infection plus the relevant HLA type were discriminated by the cumulative frequency of public TCR beta family members in the study cohort and in an independent roughly 400-donor cohort.

The V end loses 0 bases and the J end loses 12 bases, and a stretch of 15 bases separates them. Its CDR3 holds 13 amino acids, cysteine through phenylalanine. Left in the record is the CDR3 DNA by itself, 39 bases read in frame from the first base. This specimen's treatment or condition label, per the study, means: in vitro stimulation with specific CMV peptide epitopes to enrich CMV-specific T cells. Sequenced using an Illumina HiSeq 1500. TCRdb reanalyzed the raw reads on its own, using fastp at Q25 for trimming and MiXCR for clone calling, and kept in-frame beta chains. Identical CDR3 proteins give one entry, which carries the most common genes and DNA. The table for this sample lists about 47,000 distinct CDR3 sequences; roughly 19% of them were counted only once. Roughly 53% of the sample is taken by the ten largest.

This chain is built from TRBV12-3 or TRBV12-4 and TRBJ2-7, and TRBD2 may be the D gene, going by 5 matching bases. Sequences were derived from CD8+ T cells from cultured PBMCs, sampled from culture after CMV antigen stimulation. This receptor was taken from a human donor in good health (CMV status not recorded). Some clones in this sample may be carry-over from other donors' samples. The CDR3 here reads CASSLAHGAAGYF. The nucleotide sequence reads as follows: TGTGCCAGCAGTTTAGCGCATGGTGCCGCGGGGTACTTC.